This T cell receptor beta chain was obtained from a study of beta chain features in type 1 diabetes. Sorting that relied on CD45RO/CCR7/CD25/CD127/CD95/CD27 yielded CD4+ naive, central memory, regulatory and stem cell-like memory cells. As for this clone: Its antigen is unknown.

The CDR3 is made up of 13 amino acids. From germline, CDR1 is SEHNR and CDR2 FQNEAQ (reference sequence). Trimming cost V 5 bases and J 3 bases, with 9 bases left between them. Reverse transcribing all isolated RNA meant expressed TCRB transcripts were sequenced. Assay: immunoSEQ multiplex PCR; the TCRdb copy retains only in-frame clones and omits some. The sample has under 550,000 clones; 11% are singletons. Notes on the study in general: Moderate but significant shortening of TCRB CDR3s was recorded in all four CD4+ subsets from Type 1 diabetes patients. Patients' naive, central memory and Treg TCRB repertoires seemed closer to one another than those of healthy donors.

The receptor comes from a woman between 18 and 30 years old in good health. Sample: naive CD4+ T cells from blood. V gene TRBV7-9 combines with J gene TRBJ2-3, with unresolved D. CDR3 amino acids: CASSAFITDTQYF. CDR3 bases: TGTGCCAGCAGCGCCTTTATAACAGATACGCAGTATTTT.